These 25 T cell receptor beta chains originate from one sample sequenced in a study of blood T cell repertoires in COVID-19 (dated by TCRdb to about 2020). The library was obtained by the immunoSEQ multiplex PCR assay. The clones in this table, taken by TCRdb from immuneACCESS, are in-frame only. Not every clone is retained; where verified, under half of the shortfall comes from an unresolved V gene, and the cause of the rest is unknown. The sample data list a few hundred thousand clones, and around 87% of these were observed just once. The ten top clones hold 1% to 1.5% of the sample. Sequencing input: PBMCs or T cells enriched from blood (not recorded which). These receptors were collected from a man aged 25 to 40 who had recovered from COVID-19.

V and J are TRBV15 and TRBJ1-5; no definite D call. Between the trimmed V and J ends, which lost 1 base and 1 base, there was a span of 5 bases. The CDR3 is 14 amino acids. Per germline, CDR1 LNHNV and CDR2 YYDKDF (reference sequence). CDR3 DNA: TGTGCCACCAGCAGAGTCGCGAGCAATCAGCCCCAGCATTTT. This encodes CATSRVASNQPQHF.

This clone has just one count. V and J are TRBV4-1 and TRBJ1-2; 7 nucleotides match TRBD1. Trimming took 1 base from V and 4 from J; bases not matched to a gene: 6. The CDR3 runs 15 residues. CDR1 is MGHRA, CDR2 YSYEKL, per germline. DNA of the CDR3: TGCGCCAGCAGCCAAGCCTACGGACAGGTCTATGGCTACACCTTC. Protein product: CASSQAYGQVYGYTF.

The chain is built from TRBV30 and TRBJ1-6; possibly TRBD1 for D (6 bases). Germline V gene sequence: CDR1 GTSNPN, CDR2 SVGIG (reference sequence). This CDR3 has 14 residues. V dropped 0 bases and J dropped 14 bases, with 17 bases sitting between them. As DNA, the CDR3 is TGTGCCTGGAGTGTAGGAGACAGGCGCAGGGCCCTCCACTTT. Residues: CAWSVGDRRRALHF.

The rearrangement uses TRBV5-6 and TRBJ1-2; 7 positions match TRBD1. The germline gives CDR1 SGHDT, CDR2 YYEEEE. CDR3 length: 16 amino acids. The V and J ends lost 4 bases and 4 bases, in that order; junction bases with no gene match: 13. CDR3 bases: TGTGCCAGCAGCGAGGTGTCGGACAGGCCCGGCTATGGCTACACCTTC. Protein: CASSEVSDRPGYGYTF.

The chain has TRBV4-1 and TRBJ1-3; maybe TRBD1 (6 bases). Per the germline V gene, CDR1 is MGHRA and CDR2 is YSYEKL. Between the trimmed V and J ends, which lost 2 bases and 4 bases, there was a span of 15 bases. The CDR3 runs to 16 residues. The CDR3 DNA follows: TGCGCCAGCAGCCAAACCGGGACAAGTAGCGGAAACACCATATATTTT. Its protein is CASSQTGTSSGNTIYF.

The genes are TRBV6-4 and TRBJ1-1; 9 bases map to TRBD1. The junction had 11 bases not matched to a gene; V was cut back by 4 bases and J by 5 bases. CDR1 is MRHNA and CDR2 is SNTAGT in the germline V gene. The CDR3 sequence is 16 residues long. CDR3 residues: CASSAHGTGRGTEAFF. CDR3 bases: TGTGCCAGCAGTGCCCATGGGACAGGGCGGGGGACTGAAGCTTTCTTT.

This clone was detected a few times. The chain employs TRBV12-1 and TRBJ2-2; TRBD2 is the table's D call and was not checked against the DNA. TRBV12-1 is an annotated pseudogene. The CDR3 length is 14 residues. The CDR3 DNA follows: TGTGCCAGCAGCTGGGCGGGGAACACCGGGGAGCTGTTTTTT. This gives the protein CASSWAGNTGELFF.

The table lists this clone with a few counts. This chain links TRBV15 with TRBJ2-3; perhaps TRBD2 as D (6 bases). The CDR3 runs 15 residues. Germline V lookup: CDR1 LNHNV, CDR2 YYDKDF (reference sequence). V was trimmed by 0 bases and J by 3 bases, leaving 10 bases between them. CDR3 protein: CATSREKEGTDTQYF. CDR3 in DNA: TGTGCCACCAGCAGAGAAAAGGAGGGGACAGATACGCAGTATTTT.

This sequence joins TRBV4-1 and TRBJ2-7, with D tentatively TRBD2 (6 bases). CDR3 length: 15 amino acids. CDR1 and CDR2 from the germline V gene are MGHRA and YSYEKL. Trimming shortened V by 3 bases and J by 3 bases, and 15 bases separated the two germline ends. The CDR3 reads CASSQTGTSNYEQYF. The CDR3 bases are TGCGCCAGCAGCCAGACCGGGACTTCAAACTACGAGCAGTACTTC.

The chain is built from TRBV9 and TRBJ2-7; 9 positions agree with TRBD2. Germline loops: CDR1 SGDLS, CDR2 YYNGEE. V shed 1 base, J shed 5 bases, and the junction held 10 bases outside the gene matches. This CDR3 has 16 residues. For the CDR3, the DNA is TGTGCCAGCAGCGTAAAAGGGACTAGCTCTATGGACGAGCAGTACTTC. This sequence encodes CASSVKGTSSMDEQYF.

V and J are TRBV7-8 and TRBJ1-1; possibly TRBD1 for D (5 bases). The CDR3 totals 15 residues. CDR1 SGHVS and CDR2 FQNEAQ come from the germline V gene. Trimming left V 5 bases short and J 0 bases short, with 13 bases between. As DNA, the CDR3 is TGTGCCAGCAGCCCCAGACAGTTTATGAACACTGAAGCTTTCTTT. Its protein product is CASSPRQFMNTEAFF.

This chain uses TRBV7-2 with TRBJ1-3; unclear D gene. Trimming took off 5 bases at V and 2 bases at J, with 10 bases between the two ends. The CDR3 covers 14 residues. Germline V gives CDR1 SGHTA, CDR2 FQGNSA. In DNA, the CDR3 is TGTGCCAGCAGCAAAGGGAGTACTGGAAACACCATATATTTT. Residues: CASSKGSTGNTIYF.

This clone was observed a single time. J is TRBJ1-6 and V is TRBV7-2; 9 bases align to TRBD1. The V gene end was trimmed by 5 bases and the J gene end by 6 bases; junction bases not matched to a gene: 2. The CDR3 loop spans 14 amino acids. CDR1 and CDR2 (germline): SGHTA, FQGNSA. The CDR3 DNA sequence: TGTGCCAGCAGCCCGACAGGGGGTAATTCACCCCTCCACTTT. As protein: CASSPTGGNSPLHF.

The V call is TRBV5-1, the J call TRBJ1-2, with D unresolved. Germline V CDR1 and CDR2: SGHRS, YFSETQ. Trimming took 2 bases from V and 3 from J, leaving 8 bases between them. This CDR3 region has 13 residues. The CDR3 coding sequence is TGCGCCAGCAGCTTTGACATCTACTATGGCTACACCTTC. It specifies CASSFDIYYGYTF.

V and J are TRBV5-4 and TRBJ2-5; 9 bases map to TRBD2. CDR1 SGHNT and CDR2 YYREEE come from the germline V gene (reference sequence). This CDR3 is built from 15 residues. J lost 9 bases, V lost 4 bases, and 13 bases had no gene match. The CDR3 protein is CASSPLAGSLAAQYF. CDR3 DNA sequence: TGTGCCAGCAGCCCTCTAGCGGGGAGCCTCGCGGCCCAGTACTTC.

The chain carries TRBV27 and TRBJ1-1; D might be TRBD1 (5 bases). There are 13 residues in the CDR3. Per the germline V gene, CDR1 is MNHEY and CDR2 is SMNVEV (reference sequence). With 6 bases removed from V and 1 base from J, the gap between germline ends came to 9 bases. In DNA, the CDR3 is TGTGCCAGCAGCCTGGGGGGGAACACTGAAGCTTTCTTT. It encodes CASSLGGNTEAFF.

This clone has a single count. V usage is TRBV19 and J usage is TRBJ1-5; TRBD1 might be the D (5 bases). The V end was cut by 9 bases, the J end by 4 bases, with 7 bases between. The germline V gene has CDR1 LNHDA and CDR2 SQIVND (reference sequence). The CDR3 has 11 amino acids. The CDR3: CARGVNQPQHF. Here the CDR3 DNA reads TGTGCCAGAGGGGTGAATCAGCCCCAGCATTTT.

The V call is TRBV9, the J call TRBJ2-7; D gene ambiguous. CDR3 length: 13 residues. Germline V gene data show CDR1 as SGDLS and CDR2 as YYNGEE. The V gene lost 0 bases and the J gene lost 3 bases, with 7 bases spanning the gap. The CDR3 coding sequence is TGTGCCAGCAGCGTAGGCCTAGACTACGAGCAGTACTTC. As protein: CASSVGLDYEQYF.

This CDR3 reads CASGPTGELFF. In nucleotides, the CDR3 is TGTGCTAGTGGTCCGACAGGGGAACTGTTTTTT. The chain uses TRBV12-5 and TRBJ1-4; 8 bases agree with TRBD1. J lost 12 bases, V lost 5 bases, and 2 bases had no gene match. The germline V gene encodes CDR1 LGHNT and CDR2 FRNRAP. The CDR3 consists of 11 residues.

V usage is TRBV7-2 and J usage is TRBJ2-5; unclear D gene. CDR1 is SGHTA, CDR2 FQGNSA, per germline. This CDR3 has 11 amino acids. Trimming cost V 5 bases and J 2 bases, with 3 bases left between them. The DNA for the CDR3 is TGTGCCAGCAGCCTACAAGAGACCCAGTACTTC. It is translated as CASSLQETQYF.

The chain has TRBV6-5 and TRBJ2-7; 12 bases map to TRBD2. CDR1 and CDR2 from the germline V gene are MNHEY and SVGAGI. CDR3 length equals 16 residues. The V and J ends lost 2 bases and 3 bases, in that order; junction bases with no gene match: 5. Written as DNA, the CDR3 is TGTGCCAGCAGTTACCCAGGACTAGCGGGGCGCTACGAGCAGTACTTC. Residues: CASSYPGLAGRYEQYF.

This clone was detected once. This rearrangement joins TRBV7-2 to TRBJ1-2, with TRBD1 identical over 8 bases. Trimming took 5 bases from V and 4 from J; bases not matched to a gene: 3. The germline V gene encodes CDR1 SGHTA and CDR2 FQGNSA. The CDR3 runs to 13 residues. CDR3 in DNA: TGTGCCAGCAGCCCAGGGGGCCCCTATGGCTACACCTTC. Translation: CASSPGGPYGYTF.

To note about this clone: One end of the junction varies from germline; a read error may be responsible. The V and J genes are TRBV7-7 and TRBJ2-2; 7 bases align to TRBD1. Germline assignment: CDR1 SSHAT and CDR2 FNYEAQ (reference sequence). The CDR3 has 17 residues. CDR3 protein: CASSSGPGGPNTGELFF. The CDR3 nucleotides read TGTGCTAGCAGCTCCGGTCCAGGGGGACCAAACACCGGGGAGCTGTTTTTT. Supplemented by reference TRBV7-7 and TRBJ2-2, the full variable domain reads GAGVSQSPRYKVTKRGQDVTLRCDPISSHATLYWYQQALGQGPEFLTYFNYEAQPDKSGLPSDRFSAERPEGSISTLTIQRTEQRDSAMYRCASSSGPGGPNTGELFFGEGSRLTVL.

This chain uses TRBV7-9 with TRBJ1-2; D is perhaps TRBD1 (5 bases). Looked up from germline, CDR1 is SEHNR and CDR2 is FQNEAQ (reference sequence). The V end lost 2 bases, the J end lost 4 bases, and 17 bases lay between the germline ends. The CDR3 consists of 16 residues. CDR3 region: CASSLYPGGDSYGYTF. The CDR3 DNA follows: TGTGCCAGCAGCTTATACCCGGGAGGGGATAGCTATGGCTACACCTTC.

The chain carries TRBV9 and TRBJ1-3; D gene unclear. The CDR3 is 14 amino acids. The germline V and J ends were trimmed by 4 bases and 0 bases, with 8 bases remaining between them. The germline V gene has CDR1 SGDLS and CDR2 YYNGEE. The CDR3 here is CASSTRSSGNTIYF. CDR3 DNA: TGTGCCAGCAGCACTCGGAGCTCTGGAAACACCATATATTTT.